The clone carrying this T cell receptor (beta chain) was counted between two and nine times. Its specificity is unknown. A single record per CDR3 protein comes from TCRdb applying MiXCR to the 5' RACE reads. The sample holds fewer than 350,000 distinct CDR3 sequences, under 20% seen once. This sample stems from a study of T-cell memory formation after mild COVID-19. Germline V gene lookup returns CDR1 SNHLY and CDR2 FYNNEI. V lost 3 bases, J lost 1 base, and 8 bases lay in between. This CDR3 contains 14 residues. Regarding the study as a whole: Clones which contracted sat mainly in CM and EM if CD4+, and in EMRA if CD8+. Among clones peaking at day 37 in the second wave, SARS-CoV-2 specificity remained unconfirmed. There were some responding clones in pre-infection memory, which suggested that cross-reactive memory had joined.

Input material: PBMCs or a T cell subset sorted from them (not recorded which). The V gene is TRBV2, the J gene TRBJ2-3; D is unclear. The TCR sequence derives from a man aged 18 to 30 who had mild COVID-19 (a few samples of this study predate the infection). Cell type and time point are not known. In DNA form, the CDR3 reads TGTGCCAGCAGTGACAACCCTCGCACAGATACGCAGTATTTT. Its protein is CASSDNPRTDTQYF. Combining the CDR3 with reference TRBV2 and TRBJ2-3 gives the whole variable domain EPEVTQTPSHQVTQMGQEVILRCVPISNHLYFYWYRQILGQKVEFLVSFYNNEISEKSEIFDDQFSVERPDGSNFTLKIRSTKLEDSAMYFCASSDNPRTDTQYFGPGTRLTVL.